This record looks at one T cell receptor beta chain sequence and its context. Antigen specificity is unknown. This entry comes from a study of CD8 T cell repertoires and HIV-1 epitope variants. Study context: T cells were stimulated with Twenty-five Gag and Nef peptides separately. An approximately nine-day culture received IL-2, IL-7 and IL-15 on days 3 and 7.

General study results and limits: Nef KF9 drew roughly five clonotypes and HW9 one, without TAALDMSHF responses. Most of the nine antigen-specific clonotypes appeared cross-reactive to autologous or escape variants.

Produced via immunoSEQ multiplex PCR; TCRdb's table is partial and in-frame only. The repertoire holds about 6,000 clones, with 55% to 75% as singletons. CDR1 SEHNR and CDR2 FQNEAQ come from the germline V gene (reference sequence). The CDR3 is 13 amino acids. The ends were cut back, 5 bases at V and 8 bases at J, with 13 bases in the middle. The source material was cultured CD8+ T cells derived from PBMCs. The receptor was derived from a male donor with HIV. The chain has TRBV7-9 and TRBJ2-1, with a weak D call TRBD2 (5 bases). CDR3 in DNA: TGTGCCAGCAGCCCTGGATCAGCGGATGAGCAGTTCTTC. It yields the protein CASSPGSADEQFF.